The 20 T cell receptor beta chains listed next were all sequenced from one sample in a study of cytomegalovirus exposure and HLA in healthy donors. Vbeta (60) and Jbeta (13) primers were used in the PCR. Method: immunoSEQ multiplex PCR; TCRdb's copy keeps in-frame clones and lacks some. This sample carries around 94,000 clones, 70% to 85% of them seen once, and the ten largest clones take over 9%. Sequenced sample: PBMCs. These receptors came from a human donor in good health.

A word on this clone: Compared with germline, one end of the junction differs, possibly owing to a read error. The genes are TRBV7-9 and TRBJ2-7, with D uncertain. The CDR3 extends over 12 amino acids. Germline V gene data show CDR1 as SEHNR and CDR2 as FQNEAQ (reference sequence). CDR3 DNA: TGTTCCAGCAGCTTCGGTACCTACGAGCAGTACTTC. Translating it yields CSSSFGTYEQYF.

This rearrangement joins TRBV29-1 to TRBJ1-5, with D maybe TRBD1 (5 bases). The germline gives CDR1 SQVTM, CDR2 ANQGSEA. The CDR3 is 13 residues long. Between the trimmed V and J ends, which lost 4 bases and 5 bases, there was a span of 12 bases. The CDR3 DNA is TGCAGCGTTGCAACAGGAGTCGATCAGCCCCAGCATTTT. It yields the protein CSVATGVDQPQHF.

The chain carries TRBV5-1 and TRBJ2-3; no clear D. Germline V gene sequence: CDR1 SGHRS, CDR2 YFSETQ. CDR3 length: 11 amino acids. Deletions cut 4 bases from V and 8 bases from J, with 8 bases between. The CDR3 loop reads CASSMTGTQYF. Here the CDR3 DNA reads TGCGCCAGCAGCATGACTGGTACGCAGTATTTT. The variable domain in full, completed from reference TRBV5-1 and TRBJ2-3, reads KAGVTQTPRYLIKTRGQQVTLSCSPISGHRSVSWYQQTPGQGLQFLFEYFSETQRNKGNFPGRFSGRQFSNSRSEMNVSTLELGDSALYLCASSMTGTQYFGPGTRLTVL.

The genes are TRBV9 and TRBJ2-7; D perhaps matches TRBD1 (6 bases). Trimming shortened V by 2 bases and J by 1 base, and 13 bases separated the two germline ends. The length of the CDR3 is 15 residues. Germline-derived CDR1 and CDR2 are SGDLS and YYNGEE. The CDR3 spells CASSVEGGPSYEQYF. CDR3 DNA: TGTGCCAGCAGCGTTGAAGGGGGACCTTCCTACGAGCAGTACTTC.

This sequence joins TRBV7-3 and TRBJ2-1; D is possibly TRBD2 (6 bases). Per the germline V gene, CDR1 is SGHTA and CDR2 is FQGTGA. The CDR3 consists of 16 residues. Trimming shortened V by 2 bases and J by 2 bases, and 13 bases separated the two germline ends. The CDR3 nucleotides read TGTGCCAGCAGCTTACGGCCGGGAGTAACCTACAATGAGCAGTTCTTC. This encodes CASSLRPGVTYNEQFF.

The V call is TRBV6-6, the J call TRBJ2-7, with 7 bases identical to TRBD2. The germline gives CDR1 MNHNY, CDR2 SVGAGI (reference sequence). This CDR3 contains 14 residues. V lost 6 bases, J lost 5 bases, and 10 bases stayed unmatched. For the CDR3, the DNA is TGTGCCAGCAGGGCGGGAGTAAGAGTCGACGAGCAGTACTTC. This translates into CASRAGVRVDEQYF.

This chain joins TRBV27 and TRBJ1-5, with D perhaps matching TRBD1 (6 bases). The V end was cut by 2 bases, the J end by 5 bases, with 16 bases between. The CDR3 has 16 residues. Germline-derived CDR1 and CDR2 are MNHEY and SMNVEV (reference sequence). CDR3 sequence reads: CASSLSRAGADQPQHF. For the CDR3, the DNA is TGTGCCAGCAGTTTAAGTAGGGCAGGGGCGGATCAGCCCCAGCATTTT.

The rearrangement links TRBV5-1 to TRBJ2-2, with a weak D call TRBD2 (6 bases). The germline V gene has CDR1 SGHRS and CDR2 YFSETQ. The V gene lost 4 bases and the J gene lost 2 bases, with 12 bases spanning the gap. This CDR3 contains 15 residues. CDR3: CASSLLADNTGELFF. For the CDR3, the DNA is TGCGCCAGCAGCCTATTAGCGGATAACACCGGGGAGCTGTTTTTT.

The rearrangement uses TRBV7-8 and TRBJ1-2; 10 nucleotides agree with TRBD1. Germline-derived CDR1 and CDR2 are SGHVS and FQNEAQ. The CDR3 length is 15 residues. J was trimmed by 2 bases and V by 1 base; bases with no gene match: 1. The CDR3 DNA is TGTGCCAGCAGCTTAGGGACAGGGGGGAACTATGGCTACACCTTC. This translates into CASSLGTGGNYGYTF.

The rearrangement joins TRBV9 to TRBJ1-1; the D is unclear. The V end was cut by 7 bases, the J end by 4 bases, with 23 bases between. This CDR3 is built from 16 residues. Germline V gene lookup returns CDR1 SGDLS and CDR2 YYNGEE. The DNA of the CDR3 is TGTGCCAGCCGCAGCTCTAGGGTCTCCGAGGGCACTGAAGCTTTCTTT. Translating gives CASRSSRVSEGTEAFF.

The chain employs TRBV28 and TRBJ1-2; TRBD1 matches 12 bases. CDR1 is MDHEN, CDR2 SYDVKM, per germline. This CDR3 region has 16 residues. The V and J ends lost 7 bases and 7 bases, in that order; junction bases with no gene match: 13. This chain's CDR3 is CASIIPPGQGAGGYTF. CDR3 DNA: TGTGCCAGCATCATACCTCCGGGACAGGGGGCAGGTGGCTACACCTTC.

This clone was counted only a few times. The chain has TRBV30 and TRBJ1-4, with D tentatively TRBD1 (6 bases). Trimming took off 2 bases at V and 7 bases at J, with 14 bases between the two ends. CDR3 length: 14 amino acids. CDR1 is GTSNPN, CDR2 SVGIG, per germline (reference sequence). In nucleotides, the CDR3 is TGTGCCTGGAGTCGCAGGGGAAGGGGTGAAAAACTGTTTTTT. It encodes CAWSRRGRGEKLFF.

The chain carries TRBV28 and TRBJ2-5; TRBD2 matches at 9 bases. V trimming: 1 base; J trimming: 5 bases; junction bases outside the gene matches: 11. CDR3 length: 17 residues. Germline V gives CDR1 MDHEN, CDR2 SYDVKM. CDR3 DNA: TGTGCCAGCAGTTTATTTCACCGGGCGGGAGGGGACGAGACCCAGTACTTC. Protein: CASSLFHRAGGDETQYF.

This chain links TRBV9 with TRBJ2-6; D is unclear. The length of the CDR3 is 13 residues. Per the germline V gene, CDR1 is SGDLS and CDR2 is YYNGEE. Between the trimmed V and J ends, which lost 0 bases and 7 bases, there was a span of 5 bases. The CDR3 spells CASSVDRANVLTF. In DNA form, the CDR3 reads TGTGCCAGCAGCGTAGACAGAGCCAACGTCCTGACTTTC.

This chain uses TRBV7-2 with TRBJ2-5; 9 bases match TRBD2. The trim removed 8 bases at V and 4 bases at J, leaving 11 bases unmatched. This CDR3 is built from 15 residues. Germline-derived CDR1 and CDR2 are SGHTA and FQGNSA. The CDR3 loop is CASCSPGLAAETQYF. CDR3 DNA sequence: TGTGCCAGCTGTTCCCCGGGACTAGCAGCAGAGACCCAGTACTTC.

The gene calls are TRBV5-1 and TRBJ1-1; no firm D call. Germline V CDR1 and CDR2: SGHRS, YFSETQ. Trimming took off 4 bases at V and 1 base at J, with 11 bases between the two ends. The CDR3 extends over 14 amino acids. The CDR3 sequence is CASSGTGANTEAFF. DNA of the CDR3: TGCGCCAGCAGCGGCACGGGAGCGAACACTGAAGCTTTCTTT.

This sequence joins TRBV9 and TRBJ2-5; tentative D call: TRBD1 (6 bases). In germline, CDR1 is SGDLS, CDR2 YYNGEE. The CDR3 runs to 15 residues. Trimming pared 3 bases from V and 2 bases from J, leaving 14 bases between. The CDR3 nucleotides are TGTGCCAGCAGCGCCGGGACGAGGGGGCAAGAGACCCAGTACTTC. It encodes CASSAGTRGQETQYF.

This sequence joins TRBV19 and TRBJ2-7; D is perhaps TRBD2 (5 bases). There are 14 residues in the CDR3. Germline CDR1 and CDR2: LNHDA and SQIVND (reference sequence). The V end lost 3 bases, the J end lost 0 bases, and 9 bases lay between the germline ends. The CDR3 region is CASSIGGSSYEQYF. The CDR3 nucleotides read TGTGCCAGTAGTATCGGAGGAAGCTCCTACGAGCAGTACTTC.

This sequence joins TRBV19 and TRBJ2-7; 9 nucleotides align to TRBD2. This CDR3 is built from 19 residues. CDR1 and CDR2 (germline): LNHDA, SQIVND (reference sequence). The trim removed 6 bases at V and 3 bases at J, leaving 21 bases unmatched. CDR3 protein: CASSSPGGGGPGDYYEQYF. The CDR3 DNA follows: TGTGCCAGTAGCTCCCCAGGCGGGGGGGGCCCGGGAGACTACTACGAGCAGTACTTC.

The chain couples TRBV11-3 to TRBJ2-2, with 12 bases fitting TRBD2. Per germline, CDR1 SGHNT and CDR2 YENEEA. The length of the CDR3 is 17 residues. The V segment lost 5 bases and the J segment 0 bases; nucleotides outside the gene matches: 4. In DNA form, the CDR3 reads TGTGCCAGCAGCGCCAGGACTAGCGGGACGAACACCGGGGAGCTGTTTTTT. This encodes CASSARTSGTNTGELFF.